This T cell receptor beta chain was captured by sequencing in a study of T cells in Graves' hyperthyroidism and ophthalmopathy. General study results and limits: Also found in blood were most expanded thyroid clonotypes above 0.001. Classification by a 13 V-J model distinguished ophthalmopathy from stable hyperthyroidism.

Trimming stripped 5 bases from V and 4 bases from J, with 14 bases between. Per germline, CDR1 MNHEY and CDR2 SVGAGI. The CDR3 contains 14 residues. This clonotype appeared a few times. The antigen is unknown. Each 10 ml fresh peripheral blood draw supplied the PBMCs. TCR beta CDR3 region amplification was performed from RNA transcripts. Researchers ran a first-round RT-PCR on the TCR CDR3 using the HTBI primer set. TCRdb analysed the multiplex PCR reads with MiXCR anew, one entry per CDR3 protein. The sample has some 620,000 distinct CDR3 sequences; around 15% are singletons. This receptor was identified in a woman between 25 and 40 years old with Graves' hyperthyroidism. The sample consisted of blood. The chain uses TRBV6-5 and TRBJ1-2; weak D call: TRBD1 (5 bases). CDR3 DNA sequence: TGTGCCAGCAGTCCTCGACAGCTTATCTATGGCTACACCTTC. Its protein is CASSPRQLIYGYTF.